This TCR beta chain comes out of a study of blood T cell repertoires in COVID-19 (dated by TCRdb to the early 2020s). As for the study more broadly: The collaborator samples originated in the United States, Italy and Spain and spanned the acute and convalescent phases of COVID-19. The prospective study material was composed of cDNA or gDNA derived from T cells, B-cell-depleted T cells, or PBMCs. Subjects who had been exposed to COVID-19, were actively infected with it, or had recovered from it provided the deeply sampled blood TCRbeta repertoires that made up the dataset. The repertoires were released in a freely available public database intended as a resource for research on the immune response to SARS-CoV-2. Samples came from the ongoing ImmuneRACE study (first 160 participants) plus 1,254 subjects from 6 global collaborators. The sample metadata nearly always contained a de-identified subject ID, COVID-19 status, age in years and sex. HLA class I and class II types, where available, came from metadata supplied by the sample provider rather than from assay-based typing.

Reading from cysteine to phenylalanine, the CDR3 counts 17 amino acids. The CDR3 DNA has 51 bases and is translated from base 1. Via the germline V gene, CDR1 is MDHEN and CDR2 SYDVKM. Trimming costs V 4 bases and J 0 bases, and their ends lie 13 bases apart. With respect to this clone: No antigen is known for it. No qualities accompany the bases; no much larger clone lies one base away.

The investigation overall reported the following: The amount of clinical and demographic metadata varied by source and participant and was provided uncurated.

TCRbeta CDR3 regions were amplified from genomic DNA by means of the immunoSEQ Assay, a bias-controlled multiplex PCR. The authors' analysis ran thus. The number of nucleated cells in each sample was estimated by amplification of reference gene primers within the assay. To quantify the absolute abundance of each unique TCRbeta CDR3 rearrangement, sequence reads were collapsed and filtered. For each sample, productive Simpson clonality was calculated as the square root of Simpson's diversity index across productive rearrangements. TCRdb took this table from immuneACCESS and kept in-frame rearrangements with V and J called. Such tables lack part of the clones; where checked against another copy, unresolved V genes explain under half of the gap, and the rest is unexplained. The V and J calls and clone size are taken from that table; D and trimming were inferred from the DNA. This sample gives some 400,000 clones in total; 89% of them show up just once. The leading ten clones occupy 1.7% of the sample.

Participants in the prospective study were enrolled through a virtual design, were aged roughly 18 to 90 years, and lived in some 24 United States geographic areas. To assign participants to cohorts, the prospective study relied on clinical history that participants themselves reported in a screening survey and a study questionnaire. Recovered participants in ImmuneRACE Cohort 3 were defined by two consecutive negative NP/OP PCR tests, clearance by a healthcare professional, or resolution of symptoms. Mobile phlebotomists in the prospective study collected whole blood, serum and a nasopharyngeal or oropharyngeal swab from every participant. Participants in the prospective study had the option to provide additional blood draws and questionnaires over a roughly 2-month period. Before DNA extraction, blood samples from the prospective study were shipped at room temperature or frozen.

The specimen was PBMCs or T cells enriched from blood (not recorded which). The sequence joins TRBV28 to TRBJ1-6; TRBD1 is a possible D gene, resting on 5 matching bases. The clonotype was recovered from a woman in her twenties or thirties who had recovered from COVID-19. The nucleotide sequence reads TGTGCCAGCAGTTCGTTGACAGAAGACTCCTATAATTCACCCCTCCACTTT. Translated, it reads CASSSLTEDSYNSPLHF. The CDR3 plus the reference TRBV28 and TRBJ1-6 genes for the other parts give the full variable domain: DVKVTQSSRYLVKRTGEKVFLECVQDMDHENMFWYRQDPGLGLRLIYFSYDVKMKEKGDIPEGYSVSREKKERFSLILESASTNQTSMYLCASSSLTEDSYNSPLHFGNGTRLTVT.